The 9 T cell receptor beta chains below were found in one sample sequenced in a study of blood T cell repertoires in COVID-19. Profiling relied on immunoSEQ multiplex PCR, and the TCRdb table lists in-frame clones only, not all of them. The data show around 250,000 clones, more than 70% seen once. Sequenced material: peripheral blood. The receptors shown here come from an elderly man with acute or convalescent COVID-19.

This clone was seen more than once but under ten times. The DNA of the CDR3 is TGTGCCAGCAATCCGGGGTCACCGCCCCAGCATTTT. This translates into CASNPGSPPQHF. V usage is TRBV6-6 and J usage is TRBJ1-5; D is unresolved. Germline V CDR1 and CDR2: MNHNY, SVGAGI (reference sequence). The CDR3 spans 12 residues. V lost 7 bases, J lost 9 bases, and 13 bases lay in between.

This chain uses TRBV5-1 with TRBJ1-4; D is uncertain. Deletions cut 1 base from V and 3 bases from J, with 7 bases between. Per germline, CDR1 SGHRS and CDR2 YFSETQ. This CDR3 region has 14 residues. The CDR3 protein is CASSLTVPNEKLFF. The CDR3 bases are TGCGCCAGCAGCTTGACGGTCCCTAATGAAAAACTGTTTTTT.

This rearrangement joins TRBV4-1 to TRBJ2-7; D is perhaps TRBD2 (5 bases). V was trimmed by 1 base and J by 2 bases, leaving 15 bases between them. The CDR3 is 16 amino acids. In germline, CDR1 is MGHRA, CDR2 YSYEKL. The CDR3 nucleotides read TGCGCCAGCAGCCAAGTCGCCAGTCGGGGAGCCTACGAGCAGTACTTC. Translated: CASSQVASRGAYEQYF.

The rearrangement joins TRBV7-9 to TRBJ1-1, with D perhaps TRBD1 (6 bases). Germline V gives CDR1 SEHNR, CDR2 FQNEAQ (reference sequence). V lost 4 bases and J lost 8, with 11 bases in between. This CDR3 has 12 residues. The CDR3 here is CASSSTDREAFF. In DNA, the CDR3 is TGTGCCAGCAGCTCTACAGACAGGGAAGCTTTCTTT.

This sequence joins TRBV5-4 and TRBJ1-2; D is uncertain. This CDR3 is built from 14 residues. Trimming cost V 0 bases and J 4 bases, with 10 bases left between them. Germline values: CDR1 SGHNT, CDR2 YYREEE (reference sequence). The CDR3 DNA is TGTGCCAGCAGCTTGGTGGCAGGTACCTATGGCTACACCTTC. It yields the protein CASSLVAGTYGYTF.

V gene TRBV5-5 combines with J gene TRBJ1-1; D is possibly TRBD1 (5 bases). CDR3 length: 15 residues. V was cut by 4 bases and J by 1 base, with 14 bases left in between. Germline CDR1 reads SGHKS; CDR2 reads YYEKEE (reference sequence). Written as DNA, the CDR3 is TGTGCCAGCAGCCCCCAGATAGGGGCGAACACTGAAGCTTTCTTT. Its protein product is CASSPQIGANTEAFF.

The chain recombines TRBV27 with TRBJ1-6, with 8 bases fitting TRBD1. After removal of 5 bases from V and 2 bases from J, the junction contained 8 bases not matched to a gene. CDR3 length: 17 amino acids. Germline values: CDR1 MNHEY, CDR2 SMNVEV (reference sequence). CDR3 nucleotide sequence: TGTGCCAGCAGTCGGGACAGGCGGGGAACCTATAATTCACCCCTCCACTTT. Translating it yields CASSRDRRGTYNSPLHF.

For the CDR3, the DNA is TGTGCCAACCGGGACAGGGCAAACACTGAAGCTTTCTTT. It translates to CANRDRANTEAFF. This sequence joins TRBV28 and TRBJ1-1; TRBD1 aligns across 9 bases. V lost 10 bases to trimming and J lost 2 bases; unmatched junction nucleotides: 5. CDR3 size: 13 residues. Germline-derived CDR1 and CDR2 are MDHEN and SYDVKM. The whole variable domain, remainder taken from reference TRBV28 and TRBJ1-1, is DVKVTQSSRYLVKRTGEKVFLECVQDMDHENMFWYRQDPGLGLRLIYFSYDVKMKEKGDIPEGYSVSREKKERFSLILESASTNQTSMYLCANRDRANTEAFFGQGTRLTVV.

This chain connects TRBV15 to TRBJ2-3; TRBD1 aligns across 10 bases. The germline CDR1 and CDR2 sequences are LNHNV and YYDKDF (reference sequence). The V and J ends lost 1 base and 2 bases, in that order; junction bases with no gene match: 6. This CDR3 contains 17 residues. The CDR3 DNA reads TGTGCCACCAGCAGAGGAGGGGGACAGGGGATCACAGATACGCAGTATTTT. This gives the protein CATSRGGGQGITDTQYF.